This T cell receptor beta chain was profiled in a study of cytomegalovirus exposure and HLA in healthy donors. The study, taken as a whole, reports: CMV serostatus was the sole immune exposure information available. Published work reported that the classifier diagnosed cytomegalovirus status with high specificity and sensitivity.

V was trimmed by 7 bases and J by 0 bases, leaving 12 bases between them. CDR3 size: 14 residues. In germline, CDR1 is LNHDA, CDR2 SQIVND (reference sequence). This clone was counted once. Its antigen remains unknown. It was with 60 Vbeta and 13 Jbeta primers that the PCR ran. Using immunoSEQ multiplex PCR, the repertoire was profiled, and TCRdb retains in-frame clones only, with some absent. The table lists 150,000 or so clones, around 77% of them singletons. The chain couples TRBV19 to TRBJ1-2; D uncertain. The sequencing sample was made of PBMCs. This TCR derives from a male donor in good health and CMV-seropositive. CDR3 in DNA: TGTGCCAGTACCTTGCCGCGGGCTAACTATGGCTACACCTTC. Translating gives CASTLPRANYGYTF.